This T cell receptor beta chain was recorded in a study of monozygotic twins with inflammatory bowel disease. Regarding the study as a whole: Concordance status among twins (concordant versus discordant) showed no link to repertoire similarity, possibly from limited power.

Per germline, CDR1 SGHVS and CDR2 FQNEAQ. This CDR3 comprises 15 residues. Addition of UMIs with a 6-nucleotide sample barcode was achieved by template switching. TCRdb reprocessed the 5' RACE reads and stores each CDR3 protein as one record, lacking DNA. This table holds some 450,000 distinct CDR3 sequences. About this clonotype itself: What it recognizes is unknown.

This sequence joins TRBV7-8 and TRBJ2-3; as DNA is missing, the TRBD2 call by TCRdb cannot be tested. Sequenced: blood. The receptor's source is a human donor with ulcerative colitis or Crohn's disease, or a healthy co-twin of an affected twin (not recorded which). The CDR3 sequence is CASSPRDLGTDTQYF.